The clone carrying this T cell receptor (beta chain) was seen a handful of times. Antigen: not known. There are 14 residues in the CDR3. Template material for TCR beta VDJ and CDR3 profiling consisted of genomic DNA. TCRdb fed the reads into MiXCR, producing one record per CDR3 protein. Of around 200,000 distinct CDR3 sequences in the sample, approximately 65% were seen once. This sample is part of a study of CD8+CD57+ T cells in acquired aplastic anemia. Sequencing was done on patients that had shown CD8+CD57+ cell expansion by flow cytometry. Patients uniformly had severe acquired aplastic anemia. When blood sampling took place, the patients had received no therapy. General study results and limits: Patients and controls were not found to differ significantly in CD8+ Simpson's diversity.

The chain joins TRBV21-1 to TRBJ2-3. TRBV21-1 is flagged as a pseudogene. The sequencing input was sorted CD4+, CD8+, or CD8+CD57+ T cells (not recorded which) from PBMCs. The sequence derives from a human donor with aplastic anemia. The CDR3 DNA sequence: TGTGCCAGCAGCGTAGATAGGAGCACAGATACGCAGTATTTT. This sequence encodes CASSVDRSTDTQYF.